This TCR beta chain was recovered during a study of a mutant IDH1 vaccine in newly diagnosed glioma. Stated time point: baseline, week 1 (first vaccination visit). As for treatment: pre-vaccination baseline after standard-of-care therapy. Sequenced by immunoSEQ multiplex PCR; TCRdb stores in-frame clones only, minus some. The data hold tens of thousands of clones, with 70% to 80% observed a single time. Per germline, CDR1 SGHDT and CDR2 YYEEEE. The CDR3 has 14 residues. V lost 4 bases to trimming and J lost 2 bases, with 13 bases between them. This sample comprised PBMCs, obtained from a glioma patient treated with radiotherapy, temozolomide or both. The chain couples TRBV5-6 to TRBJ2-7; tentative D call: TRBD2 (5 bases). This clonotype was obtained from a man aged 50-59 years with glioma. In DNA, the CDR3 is TGTGCCAGCAGCCCCTACTTCGGGGCCTACGAGCAGTACTTC. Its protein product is CASSPYFGAYEQYF.